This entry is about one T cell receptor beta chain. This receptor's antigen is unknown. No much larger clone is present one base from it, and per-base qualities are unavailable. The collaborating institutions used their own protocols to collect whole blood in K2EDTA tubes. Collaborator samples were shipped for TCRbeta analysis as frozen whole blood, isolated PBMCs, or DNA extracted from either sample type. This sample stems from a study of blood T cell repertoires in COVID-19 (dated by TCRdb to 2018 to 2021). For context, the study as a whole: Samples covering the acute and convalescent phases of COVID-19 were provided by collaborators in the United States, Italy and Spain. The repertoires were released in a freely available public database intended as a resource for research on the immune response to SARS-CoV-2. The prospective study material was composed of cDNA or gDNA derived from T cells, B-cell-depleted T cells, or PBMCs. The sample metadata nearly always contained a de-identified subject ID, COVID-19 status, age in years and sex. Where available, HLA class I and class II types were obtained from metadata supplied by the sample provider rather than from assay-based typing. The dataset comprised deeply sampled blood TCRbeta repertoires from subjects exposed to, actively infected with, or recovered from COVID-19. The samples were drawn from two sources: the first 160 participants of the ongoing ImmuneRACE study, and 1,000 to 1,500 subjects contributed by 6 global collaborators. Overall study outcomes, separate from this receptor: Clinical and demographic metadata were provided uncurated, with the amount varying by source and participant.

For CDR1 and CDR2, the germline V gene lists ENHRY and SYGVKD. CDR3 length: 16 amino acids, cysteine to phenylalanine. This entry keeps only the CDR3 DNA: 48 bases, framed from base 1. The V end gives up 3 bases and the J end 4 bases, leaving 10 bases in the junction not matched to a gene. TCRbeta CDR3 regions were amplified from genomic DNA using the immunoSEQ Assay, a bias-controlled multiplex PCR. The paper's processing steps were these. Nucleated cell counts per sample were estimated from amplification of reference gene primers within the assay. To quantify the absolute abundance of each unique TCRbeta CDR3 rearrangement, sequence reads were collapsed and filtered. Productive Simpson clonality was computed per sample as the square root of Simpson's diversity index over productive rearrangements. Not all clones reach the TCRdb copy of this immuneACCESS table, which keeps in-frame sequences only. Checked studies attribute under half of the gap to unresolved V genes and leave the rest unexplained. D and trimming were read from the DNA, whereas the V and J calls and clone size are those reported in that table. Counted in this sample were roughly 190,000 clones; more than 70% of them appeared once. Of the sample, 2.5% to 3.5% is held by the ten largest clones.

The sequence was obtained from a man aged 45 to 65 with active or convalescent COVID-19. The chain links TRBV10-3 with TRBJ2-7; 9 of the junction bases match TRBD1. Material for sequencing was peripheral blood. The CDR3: CAISDGGQGILYEQYF. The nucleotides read TGTGCCATCAGTGACGGGGGACAGGGAATTTTGTACGAGCAGTACTTC.